This T cell receptor beta chain derives from a study of T cell clonotyping in hematopoietic cell transplantation. The repertoire was sequenced with immunoSEQ multiplex PCR; TCRdb's copy has only in-frame clones and lacks some. The repertoire consists of 15,000 to 20,000 clones, with roughly 84% occurring once and the leading ten covering around 15%. The V end was cut by 4 bases, the J end by 2 bases, with 9 bases between. Germline lookup yields CDR1 MNHEY and CDR2 SVGAGI. The CDR3 contains 13 residues. The origin of this receptor is a man aged 60-69 years in good health. Some clones in this sample may be carry-over from other donors' samples. Material for sequencing was peripheral blood mononuclear cells. The chain combines TRBV6-5 with TRBJ2-7; D ambiguous. The chain's CDR3 is CASSLQNPYEQYF. For the CDR3, the DNA is TGTGCCAGCAGTTTACAGAATCCCTACGAGCAGTACTTC.